Below, 25 T cell receptor beta chains from the same sample are listed, as sequenced in a study of blood T cell repertoires in COVID-19. Assay: immunoSEQ multiplex PCR; the TCRdb copy retains only in-frame clones and omits some. The sample carries 150,000 to 200,000 clones, more than 85% recorded once. Source material: PBMCs or T cells enriched from blood (not recorded which). The source of these receptors is a human donor with acute COVID-19. The donor label of this sample is uncertain.

This clone was seen once. V gene TRBV2 combines with J gene TRBJ2-3; TRBD2 matches at 13 bases. The V gene's germline CDR1 is SNHLY and CDR2 FYNNEI. The CDR3 extends over 19 amino acids. The ends lost 5 bases at V and 4 bases at J; junction bases unmatched: 15. CDR3 coding DNA: TGTGCCAGCAGTCGGACTAGCGGGGGCGCCATGGTTTCTCCAGATACGCAGTATTTT. Protein product: CASSRTSGGAMVSPDTQYF.

This sequence joins TRBV6-5 and TRBJ1-2; D is undetermined. This CDR3 has 13 amino acids. Germline CDR1 and CDR2: MNHEY and SVGAGI. V shed 5 bases and J shed 4 bases, with 11 bases lying between them. CDR3 sequence: CASSPNGPYGYTF. The CDR3 DNA is TGTGCCAGCAGTCCAAATGGGCCCTATGGCTACACCTTC.

The chain recombines TRBV6-2 or TRBV6-3 with TRBJ2-5; D is possibly TRBD1 (6 bases). CDR1 is MNHEY, CDR2 SVGEGT, per germline. CDR3 length: 15 residues. Trimming stripped 5 bases from V and 5 bases from J, with 18 bases between. The CDR3 sequence is CASSKEQGKWETQYF. The CDR3 nucleotides read TGTGCCAGCAGTAAAGAACAGGGAAAATGGGAGACCCAGTACTTC.

The chain uses TRBV5-1 and TRBJ1-4, with TRBD1 identical over 9 bases. The CDR3 loop spans 15 amino acids. CDR1 is SGHRS and CDR2 is YFSETQ in the germline V gene. V lost 3 bases to trimming and J lost 4 bases; unmatched junction nucleotides: 4. This CDR3 is CASSSQGAYNEKLFF. CDR3 bases: TGCGCCAGCAGCTCACAGGGGGCTTATAATGAAAAACTGTTTTTT.

The rearrangement links TRBV6-5 to TRBJ1-5, with 8 bases matching TRBD1. Germline assignment: CDR1 MNHEY and CDR2 SVGAGI. V shed 7 bases, J shed 4 bases, and the junction held 9 bases outside the gene matches. The CDR3 runs to 15 residues. The CDR3 loop is CASMLTGEKNQPQHF. Written as DNA, the CDR3 is TGTGCCAGCATGTTGACAGGGGAAAAAAATCAGCCCCAGCATTTT.

This clone was observed a handful of times. The chain joins TRBV19 to TRBJ1-2; 7 bases map to TRBD1. This CDR3 has 12 residues. CDR1 and CDR2 from the germline V gene are LNHDA and SQIVND (reference sequence). V shed 5 bases and J 4 bases; nucleotides not matched to a gene: 1. The CDR3 region is CASSQGVYGYTF. DNA of the CDR3: TGTGCCAGTAGTCAGGGGGTCTATGGCTACACCTTC.

This clone was counted once. This chain joins TRBV28 and TRBJ2-1; TRBD2 aligns across 8 bases. The germline gives CDR1 MDHEN, CDR2 SYDVKM. V trimming: 8 bases; J trimming: 5 bases; junction bases outside the gene matches: 11. The CDR3 is 15 amino acids. The CDR3 bases are TGTGCCAGCCGGACCGGGACTAGGATCGACAATGAGCAGTTCTTC. Translated, it gives CASRTGTRIDNEQFF.

The chain uses TRBV30 and TRBJ2-2; 7 bases align to TRBD2. The CDR3 runs 18 residues. V gave up 3 bases and J gave up 1 base; unmatched junction bases: 14. From germline, CDR1 is GTSNPN and CDR2 SVGIG (reference sequence). The CDR3 protein is CAWRGGTTADKNTGELFF. CDR3 nucleotide sequence: TGTGCCTGGAGGGGAGGGACTACGGCAGACAAGAACACCGGGGAGCTGTTTTTT.

The chain employs TRBV18 and TRBJ2-3, with 8 bases that match TRBD1. The germline V gene has CDR1 KGHSH and CDR2 LQKENI. This CDR3 spans 13 amino acids. Trimming at V came to 5 bases and at J to 4 bases, leaving 2 bases not matched to a gene. The CDR3 protein is CASSSTGADTQYF. CDR3 coding DNA: TGTGCCAGCTCATCGACAGGGGCAGATACGCAGTATTTT.

The V gene is TRBV6-1, the J gene TRBJ1-1, with D uncertain. Germline assignment: CDR1 MNHNS and CDR2 SASEGT. Trimming cost V 0 bases and J 2 bases, with 7 bases left between them. This CDR3 has 14 residues. The CDR3 region has the DNA TGTGCCAGCAGTGAAGCGTCGAGAAACACTGAAGCTTTCTTT. The encoded protein is CASSEASRNTEAFF.

CDR3: CASSFSRGPYNEQFF. CDR3 DNA: TGTGCCAGCAGCTTTTCGAGGGGGCCTTACAATGAGCAGTTCTTC. The rearrangement joins TRBV14 to TRBJ2-1, with 7 bases lining up with TRBD1. The germline CDR1 and CDR2 sequences are SGHDN and FVKESK. J was trimmed by 4 bases and V by 5 bases; bases with no gene match: 8. The length of the CDR3 is 15 residues. Together with reference TRBV14 and TRBJ2-1, the CDR3 gives the full variable domain: EAGVTQFPSHSVIEKGQTVTLRCDPISGHDNLYWYRRVMGKEIKFLLHFVKESKQDESGMPNNRFLAERTGGTYSTLKVQPAELEDSGVYFCASSFSRGPYNEQFFGPGTRLTVL.

This clone was detected a few times. The rearrangement joins TRBV11-2 to TRBJ2-7, with TRBD1 identical over 8 bases. Per the germline V gene, CDR1 is SGHAT and CDR2 is FQNNGV. V lost 1 base, J lost 7 bases, and 9 bases stayed unmatched. The CDR3 contains 15 residues. CDR3 amino acids: CASSLGARGLREQYF. The CDR3 DNA sequence: TGTGCCAGCAGCTTAGGGGCCAGGGGGCTGAGGGAGCAGTACTTC. Full variable domain (outside the CDR3, taken from reference TRBV11-2 and TRBJ2-7): EAGVAQSPRYKIIEKRQSVAFWCNPISGHATLYWYQQILGQGPKLLIQFQNNGVVDDSQLPKDRFSAERLKGVDSTLKIQPAKLEDSAVYLCASSLGARGLREQYFGPGTRLTVT.

The chain uses TRBV9 and TRBJ1-1; D gene ambiguous. The V and J ends lost 3 bases and 3 bases respectively, with 9 bases between them. Germline CDR1 SGDLS, CDR2 YYNGEE. CDR3 length equals 13 residues. CDR3 region: CASSAIRDTEAFF. In DNA form, the CDR3 reads TGTGCCAGCAGCGCCATAAGAGACACTGAAGCTTTCTTT.

Only one count was recorded for this clone. The genes are TRBV20-1 and TRBJ2-3; no definite D call. Germline CDR1 DFQATT, CDR2 SNEGSKA (reference sequence). The CDR3 contains 13 residues. V gave up 3 bases and J gave up 3 bases, with 10 bases separating them. CDR3 nucleotide sequence: TGCAGTGCTAGTCGCGTTGATACAGATACGCAGTATTTT. Protein sequence: CSASRVDTDTQYF.

This clone was seen once. The chain combines TRBV19 with TRBJ1-2, with 8 bases that match TRBD1. Germline loops: CDR1 LNHDA, CDR2 SQIVND (reference sequence). This CDR3 is built from 12 residues. The ends lost 7 bases at V and 7 bases at J; junction bases unmatched: 5. The DNA for the CDR3 is TGTGCCAGTAACCAGGGGGCGACTGGCTACACCTTC. Protein: CASNQGATGYTF.

V usage is TRBV19 and J usage is TRBJ1-4; no reliable D call. This CDR3 has 15 residues. Deletions cut 5 bases from V and 0 bases from J, with 10 bases between. CDR1 and CDR2 (germline): LNHDA, SQIVND (reference sequence). This chain's CDR3 is CASSLQFATNEKLFF. For the CDR3, the DNA is TGTGCCAGTAGTTTACAGTTTGCAACTAATGAAAAACTGTTTTTT.

V usage is TRBV30 and J usage is TRBJ1-3; D is unresolved. Germline V gene sequence: CDR1 GTSNPN, CDR2 SVGIG (reference sequence). The CDR3 length is 13 residues. Trimming removed 1 base at V and 2 bases at J, with 6 bases between. The CDR3 reads CAWSGSTGNTIYF. CDR3 DNA sequence: TGTGCCTGGAGTGGTAGTACTGGAAACACCATATATTTT. Filled out from reference TRBV30 and TRBJ1-3, the complete variable domain reads SQTIHQWPATLVQPVGSPLSLECTVEGTSNPNLYWYRQAAGRGLQLLFYSVGIGQISSEVPQNLSASRPQDRQFILSSKKLLLSDSGFYLCAWSGSTGNTIYFGEGSWLTVV.

The chain is built from TRBV5-8 and TRBJ2-7, with TRBD2 as a possible D gene (6 bases). CDR3 length: 13 residues. Germline V CDR1 and CDR2: SGHTS, YDEGEE. V was shortened by 6 bases and J by 0 bases, with 10 bases between the two germline ends. The DNA for the CDR3 is TGTGCCAGCATCCCGGGGGACTCCTACGAGCAGTACTTC. This gives the protein CASIPGDSYEQYF.

This clone was detected once. V usage is TRBV3-1 (or the pseudogene TRBV3-2) and J usage is TRBJ2-5; D perhaps matches TRBD2 (5 bases). V was pared by 2 bases and J by 9 bases, with 10 bases between. The CDR3 is made up of 12 amino acids. Germline V gene lookup returns CDR1 LGHDT and CDR2 YNNKEL (reference sequence). CDR3 in amino acids: CASSQSTEAQYF. The CDR3 region has the DNA TGTGCCAGCAGCCAATCGACGGAGGCCCAGTACTTC.

This clone appeared a single time. The chain recombines TRBV9 with TRBJ2-2, with D possibly matching TRBD2 (6 bases). The germline V gene encodes CDR1 SGDLS and CDR2 YYNGEE. There are 17 residues in the CDR3. V lost 2 bases and J 0 bases, leaving 14 bases between the germline ends. In nucleotides, the CDR3 is TGTGCCAGCAGCGTCCCAGCCGGGGGAGCGAACACCGGGGAGCTGTTTTTT. Its translation is CASSVPAGGANTGELFF.

The chain recombines TRBV13 with TRBJ2-7; D may be TRBD1 (6 bases). This CDR3 has 13 amino acids. V gave up 5 bases and J gave up 6 bases, with 14 bases separating them. The V gene's germline CDR1 is PRHDT and CDR2 FYEKMQ (reference sequence). The CDR3 protein is CASSGGSSSEQYF. CDR3 coding DNA: TGTGCCAGCAGCGGGGGCAGCAGCTCCGAGCAGTACTTC.

The J gene is TRBJ1-1, the V gene TRBV19; D may be TRBD1 (6 bases). This CDR3 has 15 residues. V lost 8 bases and J 9 bases, leaving 25 bases between the germline ends. Per germline, CDR1 LNHDA and CDR2 SQIVND (reference sequence). The CDR3 here is CASSPAGGATLQAFF. CDR3 nucleotide sequence: TGTGCCAGTTCCCCTGCTGGGGGGGCTACTTTGCAAGCTTTCTTT. Filled out from reference TRBV19 and TRBJ1-1, the complete variable domain reads DGGITQSPKYLFRKEGQNVTLSCEQNLNHDAMYWYRQDPGQGLRLIYYSQIVNDFQKGDIAEGYSVSREKKESFPLTVTSAQKNPTAFYLCASSPAGGATLQAFFGQGTRLTVV.

This clone was picked up a small number of times. The chain employs TRBV27 and TRBJ1-1, with no clear D. This CDR3 comprises 11 residues. Per germline, CDR1 MNHEY and CDR2 SMNVEV (reference sequence). V was pared by 8 bases and J by 1 base, with 5 bases between. The chain's CDR3 is CASRWNTEAFF. As DNA, the CDR3 is TGTGCCAGCCGGTGGAACACTGAAGCTTTCTTT.

The chain couples TRBV29-1 to TRBJ1-2; 9 nucleotides match TRBD1. CDR1 and CDR2 (germline): SQVTM, ANQGSEA. V dropped 6 bases and J dropped 4; count of bases not matched to a gene: 9. The CDR3 is 14 residues long. The CDR3, as DNA: TGCAGCGTGGGAAACAGGGGGCAAGTCTATGGCTACACCTTC. Translation gives CSVGNRGQVYGYTF.

The chain combines TRBV14 with TRBJ1-2; maybe TRBD1 (6 bases). V was shortened by 5 bases and J by 6 bases, with 19 bases between the two germline ends. CDR1 and CDR2 (germline): SGHDN, FVKESK. The CDR3 length is 15 residues. The CDR3, as DNA: TGTGCCAGCAGCTATGAATTACAGGGCCCGGATGGCTACACCTTC. Encoded protein: CASSYELQGPDGYTF.